One and the same sample provided the 5 T cell receptor beta chains below, sequenced in a study of blood T cells in healthy people across ages. Through a sample-barcoded 5' primer and a J-beta primer mix, a second PCR was run for roughly 7 to 12 cycles. TCRdb itself ran the 5' RACE reads through MiXCR, one entry per CDR3 protein. Of some 1.8 million distinct CDR3 sequences listed, 30% to 40% were seen once; the top ten hold 20% to 25%. Material for sequencing was blood. These TCRs come from a human donor in good health.

This rearrangement joins TRBV6-2 or TRBV6-3 to TRBJ1-4; D is undetermined. V gave up 7 bases and J gave up 3 bases, with 9 bases separating them. In germline, CDR1 is MNHEY, CDR2 SVGEGT. The CDR3 is made up of 13 amino acids. The CDR3 DNA reads TGTGCCAGCACCCGGGAGGCTAATGAAAAACTGTTTTTT. As protein: CASTREANEKLFF.

This clonotype appeared a few times. This sequence joins TRBV12-3 or TRBV12-4 and TRBJ2-7; D is perhaps TRBD1 (6 bases). The CDR3 runs to 16 residues. Between the trimmed V and J ends, which lost 4 bases and 3 bases, there was a span of 19 bases. CDR3 nucleotide sequence: TGTGCCAGCAGTTCCAATGCGAGGGGACACATCTACGAGCAGTACTTC. It encodes CASSSNARGHIYEQYF.

This clonotype was counted between two and nine times. This chain connects TRBV29-1 to TRBJ2-3; TRBD2 matches at 7 bases. CDR1 is SQVTM, CDR2 ANQGSEA, per germline. The CDR3 has 15 amino acids. Losses at the gene ends were 4 bases for V and 2 bases for J; bases not matched to a gene: 9. The CDR3 DNA reads TGCAGCGTTGGATTCACTAGCGACTACACAGATACGCAGTATTTT. This encodes CSVGFTSDYTDTQYF.

This chain's CDR3 is CASSLPGDINIQYF. The CDR3 nucleotides read TGTGCCAGCAGTTTACCGGGGGATATAAACATTCAGTACTTC. This sequence joins TRBV3-1 and TRBJ2-4, with TRBD2 as a possible D gene (6 bases). Germline V CDR1 and CDR2: LGHDT, YNNKEL (reference sequence). The CDR3 loop spans 14 amino acids. V lost 6 bases and J lost 6, with 15 bases in between.

This clonotype has a count of ten or more. At one boundary the junction diverges from the germline segment, which might be a read error. The V call is TRBV7-2, the J call TRBJ2-7; no clear D. The CDR3 totals 13 residues. CDR1 is SGHTA and CDR2 is FQGNSA in the germline V gene. The DNA of the CDR3 is TGCGCCAGCAGCTTGGTACTCTCCTACGAGCAGTACTTC. It encodes CASSLVLSYEQYF.